This T cell receptor (beta chain) was identified during a study of T cells after yellow fever vaccination. One entry per CDR3 protein results from TCRdb running MiXCR on the 5' RACE reads. Among 250,000 to 300,000 distinct CDR3 sequences, about 10% were seen once, and the ten largest hold approximately 3.5%. The CDR3 is 15 amino acids. With 3 bases clipped from V and 3 bases from J, the junction kept 3 bases outside the gene matches. CDR1 is MDHEN, CDR2 SYDVKM, per germline. As for this clonotype: Antigen unknown.

Study-wide results and limits: Boosting was followed by the reappearance of most primary-vaccination clones (approximately 95% CD4, 88% CD8). Overall, a small share of clonotypes was seen in both CD4 and CD8 compartments.

This TCR was sampled from a young man who received the YFV17D yellow fever vaccine. The input for sequencing was CD4+ T cells sorted from PBMCs, taken 5 days after the yellow fever booster vaccination. The chain couples TRBV28 to TRBJ2-7, with 12 bases that match TRBD1. The CDR3 DNA reads TGTGCCAGCAGTTTTGGGACAGGGGGCTTCTACGAGCAGTACGTC. Amino acids: CASSFGTGGFYEQYV.